This TCR beta chain was sequenced for a study of shared clonotypes between healthy human individuals. V was clipped by 4 bases and J by 4 bases, with 9 bases between them. Per the germline V gene, CDR1 is SGHRS and CDR2 is YFSETQ. This CDR3 is 13 amino acids long. The authors sequenced unsorted PBMC DNA on ten immunoSEQ deep assay plates. Data came from immunoSEQ multiplex PCR; TCRdb stores just in-frame clones and leaves some out. This table holds some 530,000 clones, around 80% found once. Unsorted samples drew genomic DNA from some 82 million PBMCs. The chain is built from TRBV5-1 and TRBJ2-1; a weak D match, TRBD1 (6 bases). Sequenced sample: PBMCs. The receptor's source is a woman aged 40 to 50 in good health. Some clones in this sample may be carry-over from other donors' samples. The DNA for the CDR3 is TGCGCCAGCAGCCGACAGGAGTACAATGAGCAGTTCTTC. Protein sequence: CASSRQEYNEQFF.